The next 16 T cell receptor beta chains were all read from a single sample in a study of metastatic and nonmetastatic thyroid tumors. No treatment had been given to any patient before thyroid surgery. TCRdb re-called the PCR reads through MiXCR. The table shows roughly 36,000 clones, with 25% to 30% occurring only once. Sequencing input: blood. All receptors come from a female donor with papillary thyroid cancer or a benign thyroid nodule (not recorded which). Some clones in this sample may be carry-over from other donors' samples.

This chain links TRBV20-1 with TRBJ2-7; D perhaps matches TRBD2 (5 bases). Deletions cut 0 bases from V and 3 bases from J, with 21 bases between. Per the germline V gene, CDR1 is DFQATT and CDR2 is SNEGSKA (reference sequence). CDR3 length: 17 amino acids. The CDR3 coding sequence is TGCAGTGCTAGAGAGGGGATTGGGCGGGCACGAGGCTACGAGCAGTACTTC. Translation gives CSAREGIGRARGYEQYF.

The chain uses TRBV4-3 and TRBJ2-7; 7 nucleotides line up with TRBD1. CDR3 length: 14 residues. Germline V gives CDR1 LGHNA, CDR2 YSLEER. V gave up 4 bases and J gave up 2 bases; unmatched junction bases: 5. The CDR3 sequence is CASSPQGLAYEQYF. The CDR3 DNA is TGCGCCAGCAGCCCACAGGGGTTGGCCTACGAGCAGTACTTC.

Relative to its sample, this clone is medium-sized. The chain combines TRBV6-1 with TRBJ1-3, with 8 bases that match TRBD1. Germline CDR1 and CDR2: MNHNS and SASEGT. CDR3 size: 15 residues. The ends lost 6 bases at V and 0 bases at J; junction bases unmatched: 4. CDR3 region: CASSPTGASGNTIYF. The DNA for the CDR3 is TGTGCCAGCAGCCCGACAGGGGCCTCTGGAAACACCATATATTTT.

The J gene is TRBJ1-1, the V gene TRBV5-1; D may be TRBD1 (5 bases). Deletions cut 4 bases from V and 3 bases from J, with 10 bases between. The length of the CDR3 is 13 residues. Germline CDR1 is SGHRS and CDR2 is YFSETQ. CDR3 nucleotide sequence: TGCGCCAGCAGCCCAGGGTGGGACACTGAAGCTTTCTTT. Translating it yields CASSPGWDTEAFF.

Only a few counts were recorded for this clone. The conserved phenylalanine or tryptophan is not found at the CDR3 terminus, so this likely reflects a read error. This sequence joins TRBV6-1 and TRBJ2-7; no definite D call. CDR1 MNHNS and CDR2 SASEGT come from the germline V gene. V was shortened by 10 bases and J by 5 bases, with 6 bases between the two germline ends. This CDR3 comprises 9 residues. The CDR3: CAIDDEQYL. CDR3 DNA: TGTGCCATCGACGACGAGCAGTACCTC.

In its sample, this clone was seen many times. The rearrangement uses TRBV12-3 or TRBV12-4 and TRBJ2-3; TRBD2 is a possible D gene (7 bases). Trimming removed 2 bases at V and 9 bases at J, with 15 bases between. This CDR3 spans 14 amino acids. The CDR3 DNA is TGTGCCAGCAGTTTAAGGGGGGGCTTCGACACGCAGTATTTT. Its translation: CASSLRGGFDTQYF.

Within the sample, this clone is medium-sized. The genes are TRBV27 and TRBJ1-4; no definite D call. The CDR3 spans 15 residues. Trimming removed 3 bases from V and 8 bases from J, with 16 bases in between. Per the germline V gene, CDR1 is MNHEY and CDR2 is SMNVEV (reference sequence). The CDR3 DNA sequence: TGTGCCAGCAGTTTGGGTTCGCGGGCTGGGGAAAAACTGTTTTTT. This translates into CASSLGSRAGEKLFF.

The chain links TRBV12-3 or TRBV12-4 to TRBJ1-1; D not certain. CDR3 length equals 11 residues. V was trimmed by 6 bases and J by 12 bases, leaving 14 bases between them. The CDR3 sequence: CASSVGQRSFF. CDR3 coding DNA: TGTGCCAGCAGCGTCGGGCAGAGGTCTTTCTTT.

This clone qualifies as medium-sized (0.01 to 0.1%). The V gene is TRBV6-4, the J gene TRBJ2-2; D unclear. Trimming pared 2 bases from V and 7 bases from J, leaving 11 bases between. Germline V gives CDR1 MRHNA, CDR2 SNTAGT. This CDR3 has 14 residues. CDR3 sequence (DNA): TGTGCCAGCAGTGACGGTGAAACGGGCGGGGAGCTGTTTTTT. Protein sequence: CASSDGETGGELFF.

Comments on this clone: One junction end does not reproduce the germline sequence, and a read error may be involved. This rearrangement joins TRBV7-2 to TRBJ1-5; a possible D gene is TRBD1 (6 bases). The CDR3 loop spans 16 amino acids. CDR1 SGHTA and CDR2 FQGNSA come from the germline V gene. The CDR3 is CASSLAGAGINQPQNF. In DNA, the CDR3 is TGTGCCAGCAGCTTAGCGGGGGCAGGGATCAATCAGCCCCAGAATTTT.

By share, this clone counts as medium-sized. The same CDR3 is also encoded by other DNA sequences in this sample. The chain recombines TRBV6-1 with TRBJ2-7; D perhaps matches TRBD2 (5 bases). CDR1 MNHNS and CDR2 SASEGT come from the germline V gene. V lost 5 bases, J lost 6 bases, and 14 bases lay in between. The CDR3 runs to 13 residues. The CDR3 region is CASSLSGRGEQYF. The DNA of the CDR3 is TGTGCCAGCAGTCTTTCGGGTCGGGGCGAGCAGTACTTC.

Comments on this clone: One junction end does not reproduce the germline sequence, and a read error may be involved. The V call is TRBV20-1, the J call TRBJ2-5, with 7 positions matching TRBD2. The CDR3 loop spans 15 amino acids. The germline CDR1 and CDR2 sequences are DFQATT and SNEGSKA (reference sequence). The CDR3 region is CTARRRLAGLETQYF. The CDR3 DNA reads TGCACTGCTAGACGTAGACTAGCTGGGTTGGAGACCCAGTACTTC.

The chain employs TRBV27 and TRBJ2-7; possibly TRBD2 for D (6 bases). The CDR3 covers 15 residues. Germline V gene data show CDR1 as MNHEY and CDR2 as SMNVEV (reference sequence). Trimming cost V 4 bases and J 1 base, with 14 bases left between them. CDR3 sequence (DNA): TGTGCCAGCAGTTCCACCGGTGGGGGGTCCTACGAGCAGTACTTC. Encoded protein: CASSSTGGGSYEQYF.

This clone was seen many times. The chain recombines TRBV18 with TRBJ2-5; no definite D call. The CDR3 runs to 12 residues. The V end lost 5 bases, the J end lost 2 bases, and 6 bases lay between the germline ends. Germline CDR1 KGHSH, CDR2 LQKENI. The chain's CDR3 is CASSVGQETQYF. The CDR3 nucleotides are TGTGCCAGCTCAGTAGGGCAAGAGACCCAGTACTTC.

This clone was seen a few times. The V and J genes are TRBV6-4 and TRBJ2-3; 11 positions agree with TRBD2. There are 15 residues in the CDR3. The junction had 6 bases not matched to a gene; V was cut back by 6 bases and J by 4 bases. CDR1 and CDR2 from the germline V gene are MRHNA and SNTAGT. As DNA, the CDR3 is TGTGCCAGCAGAGGGACTAGCGGTAGTTCAGATACGCAGTATTTT. This gives the protein CASRGTSGSSDTQYF.

With respect to this clone: Mismatch with germline at one junction end may stem from a read error. The chain employs TRBV11-1 and TRBJ2-6; TRBD1 might be the D (5 bases). The CDR3 is made up of 19 amino acids. Germline V gives CDR1 SGHAT, CDR2 FQDESV (reference sequence). CDR3 coding DNA: TGTGCCAGCAGCCAACATGGGTACCGAGCGCGGCCTGGGGCCAATGTCCTGACTTTC. Amino acids: CASSQHGYRARPGANVLTF.